This T cell receptor beta chain emerged from a study of blood T cell repertoires in COVID-19. About the research overall: Donors in the United States, Italy and Spain gave samples during acute or convalescent COVID-19.

Germline values: CDR1 SGHDT, CDR2 YYEEEE. This CDR3 is 14 amino acids long. V trimming: 0 bases; J trimming: 6 bases; junction bases outside the gene matches: 5. Data came from immunoSEQ multiplex PCR; TCRdb stores just in-frame clones and leaves some out. The sample carries roughly 200,000 clones, 80% to 90% recorded once. Material for sequencing was peripheral blood. This receptor was obtained from a man in his sixties with acute or convalescent COVID-19. The rearrangement joins TRBV5-6 to TRBJ2-7, with TRBD1 identical over 8 bases. CDR3 in DNA: TGTGCCAGCAGCTTGGGGGACAGGCTGGGCGAGCAGTACTTC. It encodes CASSLGDRLGEQYF.